This entry lists 16 T cell receptor beta chains sequenced from one sample in a study of beta chain features in type 1 diabetes. Overall study findings and caveats: Across all four CD4+ subsets, people with type 1 diabetes showed modestly shorter TCRB CDR3s.

Antigens of these TCRs are unknown. TCRB transcripts that were expressed got sequenced, as all of the isolated RNA had been reverse transcribed. Sequencing was performed with immunoSEQ multiplex PCR; in TCRdb, only in-frame clones are kept and a portion is missing. The sample holds 25,000 to 30,000 clones, roughly three fifths seen once. The sequenced sample was Tregs from blood. The source of these receptors is a young woman with type 1 diabetes.

The CDR3 region has the DNA TGTGCCAGCTCACCGACAGGGGGAAGGAATGGGAACACTGAAGCTTTCTTT. Amino acids: CASSPTGGRNGNTEAFF. The V and J genes are TRBV18 and TRBJ1-1; TRBD1 aligns across 9 bases. Germline V gene sequence: CDR1 KGHSH, CDR2 LQKENI. V lost 3 bases and J lost 1; bases outside the gene matches: 9. The CDR3 runs to 17 residues. The variable domain in full, completed from reference TRBV18 and TRBJ1-1, reads NAGVMQNPRHLVRRRGQEARLRCSPMKGHSHVYWYRQLPEEGLKFMVYLQKENIIDESGMPKERFSAEFPKEGPSILRIQQVVRGDSAAYFCASSPTGGRNGNTEAFFGQGTRLTVV.

The chain's CDR3 is CASSLGEGDEQFF. CDR3 DNA: TGTGCCAGCAGCTTGGGAGAGGGGGATGAGCAGTTCTTC. The chain is built from TRBV11-3 and TRBJ2-1, with a possible D match to TRBD1 (6 bases). Germline V gene lookup returns CDR1 SGHNT and CDR2 YENEEA. The CDR3 spans 13 residues. V was clipped by 3 bases and J by 8 bases, with 11 bases between them. The variable domain in full, completed from reference TRBV11-3 and TRBJ2-1, reads EAGVVQSPRYKIIEKKQPVAFWCNPISGHNTLYWYLQNLGQGPELLIRYENEEAVDDSQLPKDRFSAERLKGVDSTLKIQPAELGDSAVYLCASSLGEGDEQFFGPGTRLTVL.

The count of this clone is one. The genes are TRBV28 and TRBJ1-5; D is unclear. Germline V gives CDR1 MDHEN, CDR2 SYDVKM. The CDR3 runs to 17 residues. V lost 2 bases, J lost 0 bases, and 14 bases lay in between. CDR3 in DNA: TGTGCCAGCAGTTTACGCCCGACACTCGATAGCAATCAGCCCCAGCATTTT. This codes for CASSLRPTLDSNQPQHF.

This chain links TRBV5-4 with TRBJ2-1; D gene ambiguous. This CDR3 is built from 13 residues. Germline V gene lookup returns CDR1 SGHNT and CDR2 YYREEE (reference sequence). Trimming pared 3 bases from V and 3 bases from J, leaving 7 bases between. The CDR3 loop is CASSSLLYNEQFF. The CDR3 nucleotides read TGTGCCAGCAGCTCGTTACTCTACAATGAGCAGTTCTTC. Looking up the rest from reference TRBV5-4 and TRBJ2-1 gives the full variable domain: ETGVTQSPTHLIKTRGQQVTLRCSSQSGHNTVSWYQQALGQGPQFIFQYYREEENGRGNFPPRFSGLQFPNYSSELNVNALELDDSALYLCASSSLLYNEQFFGPGTRLTVL.

This chain connects TRBV4-1 to TRBJ2-7; D is perhaps TRBD2 (5 bases). The CDR3 is 19 amino acids. V was pared by 1 base and J by 0 bases, with 22 bases between. CDR1 and CDR2 from the germline V gene are MGHRA and YSYEKL. CDR3 residues: CASSQVPNLGRRSSYEQYF. CDR3 in DNA: TGCGCCAGCAGCCAAGTCCCCAACCTTGGCAGGAGGAGCTCCTACGAGCAGTACTTC.

Written as DNA, the CDR3 is TGTGCCTCGTCCCGGGACAGAGTTCCTGAAGCTTTCTTT. As protein: CASSRDRVPEAFF. This chain uses TRBV19 with TRBJ1-1; 7 bases agree with TRBD1. The CDR3 sequence is 13 residues long. Germline CDR1 LNHDA, CDR2 SQIVND (reference sequence). With V trimmed by 11 bases and J by 6 bases, 12 bases remained unmatched. The complete variable domain, with remaining parts taken from reference TRBV19 and TRBJ1-1, reads DGGITQSPKYLFRKEGQNVTLSCEQNLNHDAMYWYRQDPGQGLRLIYYSQIVNDFQKGDIAEGYSVSREKKESFPLTVTSAQKNPTAFYLCASSRDRVPEAFFGQGTRLTVV.

The chain employs TRBV14 and TRBJ2-1; perhaps TRBD2 as D (5 bases). The CDR3 is 18 residues long. V gave up 4 bases and J gave up 6 bases, with 25 bases separating them. CDR1 is SGHDN, CDR2 FVKESK, per germline. Written as DNA, the CDR3 is TGTGCCAGCAGCCCGGAACTCTTAACCCGGGAATATTCCAATGAGCAGTTCTTC. Translating gives CASSPELLTREYSNEQFF.

The V gene is TRBV4-3, the J gene TRBJ1-1, with D unresolved. V was cut by 0 bases and J by 5 bases, with 7 bases left in between. CDR3 size: 13 residues. Germline values: CDR1 LGHNA, CDR2 YSLEER. The CDR3 bases are TGCGCCAGCAGCCAAGACGGAGGGACTGAAGCTTTCTTT. Its protein product is CASSQDGGTEAFF.

The chain recombines TRBV5-1 with TRBJ2-5; a weak D match, TRBD1 (5 bases). The CDR3 extends over 15 amino acids. Trimming removed 0 bases from V and 5 bases from J, with 14 bases in between. Per the germline V gene, CDR1 is SGHRS and CDR2 is YFSETQ. The CDR3 DNA sequence: TGCGCCAGCAGCTTGGAACCAGGGAAGTACGAGACCCAGTACTTC. Its translation is CASSLEPGKYETQYF.

A few counts support this clone. This sequence joins TRBV27 and TRBJ2-4, with 9 bases fitting TRBD2. Germline V gene data show CDR1 as MNHEY and CDR2 as SMNVEV (reference sequence). The ends lost 0 bases at V and 2 bases at J; junction bases unmatched: 11. The CDR3 runs to 19 residues. CDR3 sequence reads: CASSLSAPLAGRTKNIQYF. CDR3 nucleotides: TGTGCCAGCAGTTTATCGGCCCCCCTAGCGGGACGGACCAAAAACATTCAGTACTTC.

This chain uses TRBV27 with TRBJ2-7; D may be TRBD1 (5 bases). This CDR3 is built from 13 residues. The germline CDR1 and CDR2 sequences are MNHEY and SMNVEV (reference sequence). V was shortened by 5 bases and J by 5 bases, with 13 bases between the two germline ends. The DNA for the CDR3 is TGTGCCAGCAGTCAAGCTGGCAGGGACGAGCAGTACTTC. Residues: CASSQAGRDEQYF.

The chain combines TRBV7-2 with TRBJ2-5, with no clear D. V lost 4 bases, J lost 5 bases, and 17 bases lay in between. This CDR3 spans 15 amino acids. Germline V CDR1 and CDR2: SGHTA, FQGNSA. CDR3 protein: CASSYGYGVQETQYF. Here the CDR3 DNA reads TGTGCCAGCAGCTACGGGTACGGAGTCCAGGAGACCCAGTACTTC.

The V gene is TRBV2, the J gene TRBJ2-1; no definite D call. This CDR3 has 15 residues. Germline V gene lookup returns CDR1 SNHLY and CDR2 FYNNEI. V gave up 5 bases and J gave up 0 bases, with 11 bases separating them. The CDR3 DNA reads as TGTGCCAGCAGTCCCGACTGGAGCTCCTACAATGAGCAGTTCTTC. Amino acid sequence: CASSPDWSSYNEQFF.

The rearrangement joins TRBV7-7 to TRBJ2-1; tentatively, D is TRBD1 (6 bases). CDR1 and CDR2 from the germline V gene are SSHAT and FNYEAQ (reference sequence). V shed 3 bases and J shed 5 bases, with 8 bases lying between them. This CDR3 spans 13 amino acids. CDR3 coding DNA: TGTGCCAGCAGCTTGGACAGCAACAATGAGCAGTTCTTC. Its protein is CASSLDSNNEQFF.

J is TRBJ2-4 and V is TRBV5-4; TRBD2 aligns across 12 bases. This CDR3 is 14 amino acids long. Germline assignment: CDR1 SGHNT and CDR2 YYREEE (reference sequence). Unmatched junction bases numbered 5, after V lost 4 bases and J lost 9 bases. CDR3 residues: CASSQETSGGIQYF. In DNA form, the CDR3 reads TGTGCCAGCAGCCAAGAGACTAGCGGGGGCATTCAGTACTTC.

This clone showed up just once. The chain combines TRBV7-9 with TRBJ1-6; 9 nucleotides line up with TRBD1. Germline V lookup: CDR1 SEHNR, CDR2 FQNEAQ (reference sequence). This CDR3 spans 17 amino acids. Trimming cost V 5 bases and J 5 bases; bases outside gene matches: 10. CDR3 protein: CASSLHRDRAHNSPLHF. Written as DNA, the CDR3 is TGTGCCAGCAGCCTACACCGGGACAGGGCTCATAATTCACCCCTCCACTTT.